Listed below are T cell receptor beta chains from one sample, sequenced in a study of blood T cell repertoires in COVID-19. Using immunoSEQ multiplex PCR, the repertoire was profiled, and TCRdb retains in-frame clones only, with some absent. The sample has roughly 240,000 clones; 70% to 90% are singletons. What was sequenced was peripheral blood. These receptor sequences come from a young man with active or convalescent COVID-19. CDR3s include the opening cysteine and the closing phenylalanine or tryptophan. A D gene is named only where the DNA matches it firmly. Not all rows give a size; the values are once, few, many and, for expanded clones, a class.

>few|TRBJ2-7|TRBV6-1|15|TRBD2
CASSELAGTSYEQYF
TGTGCCAGCAGTGAACTAGCGGGGACCTCCTACGAGCAGTACTTC
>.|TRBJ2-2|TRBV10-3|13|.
CAIYLENTGELFF
TGTGCCATCTATCTAGAGAACACCGGGGAGCTGTTTTTT
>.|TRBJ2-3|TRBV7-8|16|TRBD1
CASSLGGTGRTDTQYF
TGTGCCAGCAGCTTAGGGGGGACAGGGCGGACAGATACGCAGTATTTT
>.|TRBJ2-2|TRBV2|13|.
CASRRTGTGELFF
TGTGCCAGCCGAAGGACTGGCACCGGGGAGCTGTTTTTT
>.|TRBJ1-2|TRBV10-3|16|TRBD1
CAISETVGTAVGGYTF
TGTGCCATCAGTGAGACCGTTGGGACAGCCGTTGGGGGCTACACCTTC
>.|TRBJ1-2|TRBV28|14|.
CASSLLGLSYGYTF
TGTGCCAGCAGTTTACTGGGACTGAGCTATGGCTACACCTTC
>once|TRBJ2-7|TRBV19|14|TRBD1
CASSMRTGGDEQYF
TGTGCCAGTAGTATGCGTACAGGGGGCGACGAGCAGTACTTC
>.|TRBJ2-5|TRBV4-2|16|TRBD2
CASSQEWTGGQETQYF
TGTGCCAGCAGCCAAGAATGGACGGGGGGGCAAGAGACCCAGTACTTC
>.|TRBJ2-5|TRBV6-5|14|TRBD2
CASRLAGFQETQYF
TGTGCCAGCCGACTAGCGGGGTTCCAAGAGACCCAGTACTTC
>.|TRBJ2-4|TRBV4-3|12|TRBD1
CASSTNRGIQYF
TGCGCCAGCAGCACAAACAGGGGCATTCAGTACTTC
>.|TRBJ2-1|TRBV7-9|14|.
CASSLGLAYNEQFF
TGTGCCAGCAGCTTAGGGCTCGCCTACAATGAGCAGTTCTTC
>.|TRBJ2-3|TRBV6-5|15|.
CASSLERMGAHTQYF
TGTGCCAGCAGTCTCGAGAGGATGGGGGCCCATACGCAGTATTTT
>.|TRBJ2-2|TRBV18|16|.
CASSPPNLVGTGELFF
TGTGCCAGCTCACCACCAAACCTAGTTGGCACCGGGGAGCTGTTTTTT
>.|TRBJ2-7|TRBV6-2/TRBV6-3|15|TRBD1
CASSPDRGGPYEQYF
TGTGCCAGCAGTCCGGACAGGGGGGGCCCCTACGAGCAGTACTTC
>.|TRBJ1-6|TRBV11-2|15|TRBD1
CASSLYGTGISPLHF
TGTGCCAGCAGCTTATACGGGACAGGGATCTCACCCCTCCACTTT
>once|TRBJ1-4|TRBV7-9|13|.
CASSLQGSEKLFF
TGTGCCAGCAGCTTACAGGGATCTGAAAAACTGTTTTTT
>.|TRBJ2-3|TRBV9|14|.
CASSVAHLTDTQYF
TGTGCCAGCAGCGTGGCCCACCTCACAGATACGCAGTATTTT
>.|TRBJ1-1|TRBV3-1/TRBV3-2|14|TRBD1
CASSQNRQGGLAFF
TGTGCCAGCAGCCAAAATCGACAGGGGGGGTTGGCTTTCTTT
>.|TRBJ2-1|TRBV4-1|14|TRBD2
CASRREPSTVEQFF
TGCGCCAGCAGGCGGGAGCCCTCTACGGTTGAGCAGTTCTTC
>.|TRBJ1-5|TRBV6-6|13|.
CASTYTSNQPQHF
TGTGCCAGCACTTACACAAGCAATCAGCCCCAGCATTTT
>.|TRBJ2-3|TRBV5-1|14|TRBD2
CASSSGLSEDTQYF
TGCGCCAGCAGCTCGGGACTATCGGAGGATACGCAGTATTTT
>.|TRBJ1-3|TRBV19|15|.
CASSKTGSSGNTIYF
TGTGCCAGTAGTAAAACAGGAAGCTCTGGAAACACCATATATTTT
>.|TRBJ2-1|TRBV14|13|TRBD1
CASNANRGWEQFF
TGTGCCAGCAACGCGAACAGGGGTTGGGAGCAGTTCTTC
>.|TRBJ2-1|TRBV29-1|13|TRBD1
CSVGKDRGNEQFF
TGCAGCGTTGGAAAGGACAGGGGAAATGAGCAGTTCTTC
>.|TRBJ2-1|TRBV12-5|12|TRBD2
CASGLERDRQFF
TGTGCTAGTGGTTTGGAGCGGGATAGGCAGTTCTTC
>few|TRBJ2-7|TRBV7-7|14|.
CASSLASGDYEQYF
TGTGCTAGCAGCTTAGCGTCCGGTGATTACGAGCAGTACTTC
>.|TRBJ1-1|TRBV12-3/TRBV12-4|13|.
CASSDVRDTEAFF
TGTGCCAGCAGTGACGTCCGGGACACTGAAGCTTTCTTT
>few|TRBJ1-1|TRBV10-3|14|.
CAITREVRNTEAFF
TGTGCCATCACCAGGGAAGTAAGGAACACTGAAGCTTTCTTT
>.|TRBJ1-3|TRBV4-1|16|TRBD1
CASSLTGGAYENTIYF
TGCGCCAGCAGCCTCACAGGGGGCGCGTATGAAAACACCATATATTTT
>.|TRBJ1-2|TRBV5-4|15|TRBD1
CASSDSGTGGYGYTF
TGTGCCAGCAGCGACTCCGGGACAGGGGGCTATGGCTACACCTTC
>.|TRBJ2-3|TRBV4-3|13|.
CASSQGFRDTQYF
TGCGCCAGCAGCCAAGGGTTCCGGGATACGCAGTATTTT
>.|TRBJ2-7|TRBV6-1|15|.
CASSEAGRGVSAQYF
TGTGCCAGCAGTGAAGCGGGCAGGGGTGTCTCCGCGCAGTACTTC
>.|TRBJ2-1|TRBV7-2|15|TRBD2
CASSFGGATYNEQFF
TGTGCCAGCAGCTTCGGGGGGGCCACCTACAATGAGCAGTTCTTC
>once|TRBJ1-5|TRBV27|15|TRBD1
CASSLRPGGNQPQHF
TGTGCCAGCAGTTTAAGGCCAGGGGGGAATCAGCCCCAGCATTTT
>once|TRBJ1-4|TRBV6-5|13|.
CASSYDRSEKLFF
TGTGCCAGCAGTTATGACAGGAGTGAAAAACTGTTTTTT
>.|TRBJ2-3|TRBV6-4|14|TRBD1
CASRPGQATDTQYF
TGTGCCAGCAGACCGGGACAGGCCACAGATACGCAGTATTTT
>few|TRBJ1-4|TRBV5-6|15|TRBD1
CASSSGTGTNEKLFF
TGTGCCAGCAGCTCCGGGACAGGGACTAATGAAAAACTGTTTTTT
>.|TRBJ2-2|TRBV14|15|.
CASSRSLGEAGELFF
TGTGCCAGCAGCCGCTCCTTGGGGGAGGCCGGGGAGCTGTTTTTT